This T cell receptor beta chain was identified during a study of blood T cell repertoires in COVID-19. Study background: PBMCs, B-cell-depleted T cells, or T cells provided the cDNA or gDNA that made up the material.

The CDR3 contains 13 residues. Germline-derived CDR1 and CDR2 are GTSNPN and SVGIG (reference sequence). Trimming took 3 bases from V and 6 from J; bases not matched to a gene: 7. Authors' data handling: Using reference gene primer amplification, nucleated cell counts were estimated. Clones were sequenced by immunoSEQ multiplex PCR, and TCRdb holds only the in-frame ones, with some missing. That table furnishes V, J and clone size, whereas the DNA furnished D and trimming. Of roughly 53,000 clones listed, roughly 80% are singletons. This clone appeared once. The clonotype originates from a man in his 70s with active COVID-19. The chain carries TRBV30 and TRBJ2-7; the match to TRBD1 covers 8 bases. Material for sequencing was peripheral blood. CDR3 protein: CAWRFRTGGEQYF. CDR3 bases: TGTGCCTGGAGATTCAGAACAGGGGGCGAGCAGTACTTC. Looking up the rest from reference TRBV30 and TRBJ2-7 gives the full variable domain: SQTIHQWPATLVQPVGSPLSLECTVEGTSNPNLYWYRQAAGRGLQLLFYSVGIGQISSEVPQNLSASRPQDRQFILSSKKLLLSDSGFYLCAWRFRTGGEQYFGPGTRLTVT.